Below, 2 T cell receptor beta chains from the same sample are listed, as sequenced in a study of vaccination effects on CD4 cells after COVID-19. Generated by immunoSEQ multiplex PCR, the TCRdb table keeps only in-frame clones and is missing some. Of fewer than 35,000 clones detected, roughly 76% appear once; the ten largest clones hold roughly 5%. For these receptors, no antigen is known. Prior to sequencing, the ViraFEST assay stimulated PBMC with viral peptide pools, which expanded the antigen-specific CD4+ T cells. Researchers isolated CD4+ T cells once approximately 10 days of culture had elapsed. Each participant was administered two doses of either the BNT162b2 or the mRNA-1273 vaccine. The sample was CD4+ T cells from PBMCs cultured with SARS-CoV-2 spike peptides, taken after COVID-19 vaccination. Every receptor here comes from a human donor who received a COVID-19 vaccine. Some clones in this sample may be carry-over from other donors' samples.

The chain carries TRBV5-1 and TRBJ2-1; 7 bases are a match to TRBD2. Germline CDR1 is SGHRS and CDR2 is YFSETQ. The CDR3 has 18 residues. The V segment lost 2 bases and the J segment 4 bases; nucleotides outside the gene matches: 15. CDR3 coding DNA: TGCGCCAGCAGCTTCCAGGGCTCCACGATGGGACTATACAATGAGCAGTTCTTC. Translating gives CASSFQGSTMGLYNEQFF. The full variable domain, with the rest looked up from reference TRBV5-1 and TRBJ2-1, is KAGVTQTPRYLIKTRGQQVTLSCSPISGHRSVSWYQQTPGQGLQFLFEYFSETQRNKGNFPGRFSGRQFSNSRSEMNVSTLELGDSALYLCASSFQGSTMGLYNEQFFGPGTRLTVL.

The chain employs TRBV28 and TRBJ1-2; 11 nucleotides match TRBD1. The length of the CDR3 is 15 residues. V trimming: 0 bases; J trimming: 8 bases; junction bases outside the gene matches: 5. Germline V gene lookup returns CDR1 MDHEN and CDR2 SYDVKM. The CDR3 coding sequence is TGTGCCAGCAGTTTATGGGACAGGGGGCAGGGAGGCTACACCTTC. Its translation is CASSLWDRGQGGYTF.